This is a list of T cell receptor beta chains from one sample in a study of blood T cell repertoires in COVID-19. The assay was immunoSEQ multiplex PCR, and TCRdb's table has in-frame clones only and misses some. In the table there are roughly 300,000 clones, 70% to 90% of which are singletons. The sample comprised peripheral blood. The receptor set was obtained from a young man who had recovered from COVID-19. CDR3s include the opening cysteine and the closing phenylalanine or tryptophan. D genes are given only for firm matches. Clone size is not always given. Where it is, it says once, few, many or a class for expanded clones.

j_call d_call v_call clone_size cdr3_nt cdr3_aa
TRBJ2-1 NA TRBV6-5 NA TGTGCCAGCAGTTACTCGAGCGTGTCGGGGAATGAGCAGTTCTTC CASSYSSVSGNEQFF
TRBJ2-7 NA TRBV6-5 NA TGTGCCAGCAGAACAGCGGATCGCGAGCAGTACTTC CASRTADREQYF
TRBJ2-7 TRBD1 TRBV5-6 few TGTGCCAGCAGCTGGAACGACAGGGTCAACGAGCAGTACTTC CASSWNDRVNEQYF
TRBJ1-2 TRBD1 TRBV28 NA TGTGCCAGCAGTTTATTAGGTGGACAGGGGGTATCCCCGGGAGCTAACTATGGCTACACCTTC CASSLLGGQGVSPGANYGYTF
TRBJ1-4 TRBD1 TRBV2 NA TGTGCCAGCAACCTACAGGGGGTAGGAGAAAAACTGTTTTTT CASNLQGVGEKLFF
TRBJ2-7 TRBD1 TRBV5-1 NA TGCGCCAGCAGCATGGTAGGGACAGGGGCACTCTACGAGCAGTACTTC CASSMVGTGALYEQYF
TRBJ2-7 NA TRBV19 NA TGTGCCAGTAGTACGACAGCTTCCTACGAGCAGTACTTC CASSTTASYEQYF
TRBJ2-6 NA TRBV27 NA TGTGCCAGCAGTCCTACCTCTGGGGCCAACGTCCTGACTTTC CASSPTSGANVLTF
TRBJ1-2 TRBD1 TRBV18 NA TGTGCCAGCTCACTATGGACAGGGGACTATGGCTACACCTTC CASSLWTGDYGYTF
TRBJ2-3 NA TRBV6-1 NA TGTGCCAGCAGTGACCTAGCAGGGGCAGATACGCAGTATTTT CASSDLAGADTQYF
TRBJ1-1 NA TRBV11-3 NA TGTGCCAGCAGCATAACGGTGAACACTGAAGCTTTCTTT CASSITVNTEAFF
TRBJ2-7 TRBD2 TRBV19 few TGTGCCAGTAGTATAGTAGTCGCTAGCGGGACCCTCTCCTACGAGCAGTACTTC CASSIVVASGTLSYEQYF
TRBJ2-7 TRBD2 TRBV5-5 few TGTGCCAGCAGCTCTAGCGGGAGCTCGTACGAGCAGTACTTC CASSSSGSSYEQYF
TRBJ1-1 TRBD1 TRBV7-9 NA TGTGCCAGCAGCGCCGGCTCAGGGGGGAACACTGAAGCTTTCTTT CASSAGSGGNTEAFF
TRBJ2-3 TRBD1 TRBV6-5 NA TGTGCCAGCAGAACCGGGACAGGGGCCACAGATACGCAGTATTTT CASRTGTGATDTQYF
TRBJ2-1 TRBD2 TRBV6-5 NA TGTGCCAGCAGTCCTCAGACTAGCGGGAGCAATGAGCAGTTCTTC CASSPQTSGSNEQFF
TRBJ2-7 NA TRBV10-1 NA TGCGCCAGCAGTGAGTCAGGGGAAAACTACGAGCAGTACTTC CASSESGENYEQYF
TRBJ2-3 TRBD2 TRBV3-1/TRBV3-2 NA TGTGCCAGCAGCCTTTCGGGCGGGAGGGTAGATACGCAGTATTTT CASSLSGGRVDTQYF
TRBJ2-5 NA TRBV2 NA TGTGCCAGCAGCCGGGAACAAGAGACCCAGTACTTC CASSREQETQYF
TRBJ2-7 TRBD2 TRBV7-9 once TGTGCCAGCAGCCCTGGGACTAGCGGCTCCTACGAGCAGTACTTC CASSPGTSGSYEQYF
TRBJ1-1 NA TRBV5-1 once TGCGCCAGCAGCTTAGGGGACACTGAAGCTTTCTTT CASSLGDTEAFF
TRBJ1-6 NA TRBV3-1/TRBV3-2 NA TGTGCCAGCAGCCCTAAGCTGAATTCACCCCTCCACTTT CASSPKLNSPLHF
TRBJ1-2 NA TRBV27 once TGTGCCAGCAGTTTATCATACCGACAAACCCTCTATGGCTACACCTTC CASSLSYRQTLYGYTF
TRBJ1-2 TRBD1 TRBV5-1 NA TGCGCCAGCACTCTACATCAGGGGGCGAACTATGGCTACACCTTC CASTLHQGANYGYTF
TRBJ2-7 TRBD1 TRBV7-8 once TGTGCCAGCAGCCAGCGACAGGGTCAGTACTTC CASSQRQGQYF
TRBJ1-5 TRBD1 TRBV19 once TGTGCCAGTGGTGGGGACAGGGGGCATCAGCCCCAGCATTTT CASGGDRGHQPQHF
TRBJ2-3 TRBD2 TRBV18 NA TGTGCCAGCTCACCCCCCGGACTAGCGGATAGCACAGATACGCAGTATTTT CASSPPGLADSTDTQYF
TRBJ2-1 TRBD2 TRBV12-5 NA TGTGCTAGTGGTTTGGTAGGGGAGGGGCCCTACAATGAGCAGTTCTTC CASGLVGEGPYNEQFF
TRBJ2-1 TRBD2 TRBV3-1/TRBV3-2 NA TGTGCCAGCAGCCCCGCCCCAGCGGGAGCAATTGAGCAGTTCTTC CASSPAPAGAIEQFF